Listed below are T cell receptor beta chains from one sample, sequenced in a study of regulatory T cells in long-lasting Graves disease. TCRdb passed the multiplex PCR reads through MiXCR, listing each CDR3 protein once. The table has hundreds of thousands of distinct CDR3 sequences, 21% seen once; the top ten hold more than 13%. The source material was peripheral blood mononuclear cells (PBMCs), sampled when the disease was refractory, from a patient treated with antithyroid drugs. The receptors stem from a female donor with Graves disease. The CDR3 runs from the conserved cysteine through the conserved F or W. Each record gives: V gene, clone size, D gene, J gene, CDR3 protein, CDR3 DNA. The D gene is left open where the match is weak. Size tells how often a clone was seen (once, few, many) or the class of an expanded clone, and some rows leave it out.

>TRBV28|many|NA|TRBJ2-5
CASSSRPGQYEETQYF
TGTGCCAGCAGTTCACGCCCCGGACAGTATGAAGAGACCCAGTACTTC
>TRBV28|NA|NA|TRBJ1-2
CASSFLRTDFKGDYGYTF
TGTGCCAGCAGTTTCCTCAGGACAGACTTCAAAGGAGACTATGGCTACACCTTC
>TRBV6-1|few|NA|TRBJ1-6
CASSESPTGPYNSLLHF
TGTGCCAGCAGTGAGTCTCCAACGGGACCCTATAATTCACTCCTCCACTTT
>TRBV6-2/TRBV6-3|NA|NA|TRBJ2-3
CASSYSFAETDTQYF
TGTGCCAGCAGTTACTCGTTCGCGGAAACAGATACGCAGTATTTT
>TRBV12-3/TRBV12-4|many|TRBD1|TRBJ2-5
CASTGTGKQETQYF
TGTGCCAGCACCGGGACAGGAAAACAAGAGACCCAGTACTTC
>TRBV28|NA|NA|TRBJ2-7
CASRNGTYPYEQYF
TGTGCCAGCAGAAACGGGACCTACCCCTACGAGCAGTACTTC
>TRBV13|few|NA|TRBJ1-1
CASSLMSGVSSEAFF
TGTGCCAGCAGCTTGATGTCAGGGGTTAGCTCTGAAGCTTTCTTT
>TRBV2|many|TRBD1|TRBJ2-2
CASIGTGGHGELFF
TGTGCCAGCATCGGGACAGGGGGCCACGGGGAGCTGTTTTTT
>TRBV6-1|many|NA|TRBJ1-2
CASSESDGANYGYTF
TGTGCCAGCAGTGAGTCCGACGGAGCTAACTATGGCTACACCTTC
>TRBV7-3|many|TRBD2|TRBJ2-2
CASSSQAGANGELFF
TGTGCCAGCAGCTCCCAAGCGGGAGCGAACGGGGAGCTGTTTTTT
>TRBV28|many|TRBD1|TRBJ2-7
CASTPEGTGSYEQYF
TGTGCCAGCACTCCAGAAGGGACAGGCTCCTACGAGCAGTACTTC
>TRBV15|many|NA|TRBJ2-4
CATSRNRVDIQYF
TGTGCCACCAGCAGAAACAGGGTTGACATTCAGTACTTC
>TRBV3-1|few|NA|TRBJ2-1
CASSRLDEQFF
TGTGCCAGCAGCCGTTTGGATGAGCAGTTCTTC
>TRBV15|NA|NA|TRBJ1-1
CATSSLRGGTEAFF
TGTGCCACCAGCAGCCTCCGAGGTGGGACTGAAGCTTTCTTT
>TRBV28|many|NA|TRBJ2-2
CASTRDQGLRELFF
TGTGCCAGCACCCGGGACCAGGGCCTCCGGGAGCTGTTTTTT
>TRBV19|few|NA|TRBJ2-2
CASSIAQEGTGELFF
TGTGCCAGTAGTATAGCCCAGGAGGGTACCGGGGAGCTGTTTTTT
>TRBV6-5|many|NA|TRBJ2-2
CASSYSWGNTGELFF
TGTGCCAGCAGTTACTCCTGGGGGAACACCGGGGAGCTGTTTTTT
>TRBV20-1|few|TRBD2|TRBJ2-7
CSALTSGRAGFSYEQYF
TGCAGTGCTCTAACTAGCGGGAGGGCCGGGTTTTCCTACGAGCAGTACTTC
>TRBV4-2|NA|NA|TRBJ1-1
CASSQSGTSAENTEAFF
TGTGCCAGCAGCCAATCCGGGACATCGGCGGAGAACACTGAAGCTTTCTTT
>TRBV28|NA|NA|TRBJ2-7
CASRQGLRGIYEQYF
TGTGCCAGCAGGCAGGGTCTGAGGGGGATCTACGAGCAGTACTTC
>TRBV20-1|NA|TRBD2|TRBJ2-1
CSARDIAGGGYNEQFF
TGCAGTGCTCGTGATATAGCGGGAGGGGGGTACAATGAGCAGTTCTTC
>TRBV10-3|many|TRBD2|TRBJ2-2
CAISRTSGHTGELFF
TGTGCCATCAGCAGGACTAGCGGGCACACCGGGGAGCTGTTTTTT
>TRBV12-3/TRBV12-4|many|NA|TRBJ2-2
CASSPIQGLNTGELFF
TGTGCCAGCAGCCCAATCCAGGGCTTGAACACCGGGGAGCTGTTTTTT
>TRBV4-1|NA|NA|TRBJ1-1
CASSQTPAHRRGNTEAFF
TGCGCCAGCAGCCAAACCCCCGCCCACAGGCGGGGAAACACTGAAGCTTTCTTT
>TRBV28|few|TRBD2|TRBJ2-2
CASMYTGLAGATGELFF
TGTGCCAGCATGTACACCGGACTAGCGGGTGCCACCGGGGAGCTGTTTTTT
>TRBV2|many|TRBD1|TRBJ1-2
CASIRTGVSYGYTF
TGTGCCAGCATTCGGACAGGCGTTAGCTATGGCTACACCTTC
>TRBV20-1|many|NA|TRBJ1-1
CSAKGVAGSTEAFF
TGCAGTGCTAAAGGGGTAGCAGGGAGCACTGAAGCTTTCTTT
>TRBV7-9|NA|NA|TRBJ1-2
CASSLTGQRNYGYTF
TGTGCCAGCAGCTTAACCGGACAGCGAAACTATGGCTACACCTTC
>TRBV15|many|NA|TRBJ1-4
CATSDTRQGVNEKLFF
TGTGCCACTTCCGACACCCGCCAAGGGGTTAATGAAAAACTGTTTTTT
>TRBV5-1|few|NA|TRBJ2-2
CASSPNSPYRYVAGELFF
TGCGCCAGCAGCCCCAATTCCCCGTACAGATACGTCGCCGGGGAGCTGTTTTTT
>TRBV9|few|TRBD2|TRBJ2-7
CASTSGRTGEQYF
TGTGCCAGCACTAGCGGGAGGACTGGAGAGCAGTACTTC
>TRBV2|few|TRBD1|TRBJ1-5
CASSVGTGKNNNQPQHF
TGTGCCAGCAGTGTTGGGACAGGGAAAAACAACAATCAGCCCCAGCATTTT
>TRBV2|many|NA|TRBJ1-2
CASRYRLNYGYTF
TGTGCCAGCCGCTACAGACTCAACTATGGCTACACCTTC
>TRBV29-1|NA|TRBD1|TRBJ1-1
CSGVTDRVTEAFF
TGCAGCGGAGTGACAGACAGGGTAACTGAAGCTTTCTTT
>TRBV19|few|TRBD1|TRBJ1-5
CATRGTDHYSNQPQHF
TGTGCCACCCGGGGGACAGACCACTATAGCAATCAGCCCCAGCATTTT
>TRBV12-3/TRBV12-4|many|NA|TRBJ2-2
CAGTNTGELFF
TGTGCGGGCACGAACACCGGGGAGCTGTTTTTT
>TRBV5-1|many|NA|TRBJ1-1
CASSLGHQDTEAFF
TGCGCCAGCAGCTTGGGGCACCAGGACACTGAAGCTTTCTTT